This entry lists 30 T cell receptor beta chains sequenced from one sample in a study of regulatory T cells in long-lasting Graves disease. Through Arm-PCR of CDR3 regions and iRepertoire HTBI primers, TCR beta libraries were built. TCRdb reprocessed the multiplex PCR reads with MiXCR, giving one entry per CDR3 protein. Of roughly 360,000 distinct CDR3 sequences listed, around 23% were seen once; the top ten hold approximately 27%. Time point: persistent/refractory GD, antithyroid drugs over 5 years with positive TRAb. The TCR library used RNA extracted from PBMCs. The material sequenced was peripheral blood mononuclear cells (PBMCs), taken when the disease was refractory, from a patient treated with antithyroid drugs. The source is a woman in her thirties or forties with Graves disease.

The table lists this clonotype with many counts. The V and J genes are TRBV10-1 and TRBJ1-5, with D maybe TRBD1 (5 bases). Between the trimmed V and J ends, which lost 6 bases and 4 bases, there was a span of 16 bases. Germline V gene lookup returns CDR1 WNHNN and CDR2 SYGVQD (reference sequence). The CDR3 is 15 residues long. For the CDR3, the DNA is TGCGCCAGCAGAGGGGTTGGACCGAGGAATCAGCCCCAGCATTTT. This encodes CASRGVGPRNQPQHF.

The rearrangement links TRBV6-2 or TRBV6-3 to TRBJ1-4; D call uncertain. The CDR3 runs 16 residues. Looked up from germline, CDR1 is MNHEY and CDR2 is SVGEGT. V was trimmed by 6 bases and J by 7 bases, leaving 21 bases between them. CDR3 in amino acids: CASSRPGLTIPEKLFF. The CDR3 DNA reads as TGTGCCAGCAGCCGACCTGGACTGACTATACCTGAAAAACTGTTTTTT.

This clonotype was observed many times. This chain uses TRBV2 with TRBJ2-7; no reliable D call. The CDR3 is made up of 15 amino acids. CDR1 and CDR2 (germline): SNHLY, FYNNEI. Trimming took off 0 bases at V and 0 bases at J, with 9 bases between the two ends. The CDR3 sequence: CASSEAVIYSYEQYF. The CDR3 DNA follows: TGTGCCAGCAGTGAAGCGGTTATTTACTCCTACGAGCAGTACTTC. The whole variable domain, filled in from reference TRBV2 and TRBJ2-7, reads EPEVTQTPSHQVTQMGQEVILRCVPISNHLYFYWYRQILGQKVEFLVSFYNNEISEKSEIFDDQFSVERPDGSNFTLKIRSTKLEDSAMYFCASSEAVIYSYEQYFGPGTRLTVT.

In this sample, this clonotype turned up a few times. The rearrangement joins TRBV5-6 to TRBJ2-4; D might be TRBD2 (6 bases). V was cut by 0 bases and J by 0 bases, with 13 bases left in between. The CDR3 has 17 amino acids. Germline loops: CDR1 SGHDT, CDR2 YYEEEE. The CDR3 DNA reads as TGTGCCAGCAGCTTGGATCTCGGGGACTTAGCCAAAAACATTCAGTACTTC. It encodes CASSLDLGDLAKNIQYF.

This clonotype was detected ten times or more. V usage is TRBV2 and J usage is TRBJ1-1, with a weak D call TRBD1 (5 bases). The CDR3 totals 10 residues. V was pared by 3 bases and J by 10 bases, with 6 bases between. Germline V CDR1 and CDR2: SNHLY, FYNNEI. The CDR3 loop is CASSEGGAFF. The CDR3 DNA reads TGTGCCAGCAGTGAGGGGGGAGCTTTCTTT.

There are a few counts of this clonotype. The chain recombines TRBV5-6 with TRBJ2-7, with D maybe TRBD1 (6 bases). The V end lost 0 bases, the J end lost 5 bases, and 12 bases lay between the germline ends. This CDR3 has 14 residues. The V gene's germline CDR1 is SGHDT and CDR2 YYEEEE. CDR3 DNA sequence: TGTGCCAGCAGCTTGGTTGGGGGCCGCGACGAGCAGTACTTC. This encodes CASSLVGGRDEQYF.

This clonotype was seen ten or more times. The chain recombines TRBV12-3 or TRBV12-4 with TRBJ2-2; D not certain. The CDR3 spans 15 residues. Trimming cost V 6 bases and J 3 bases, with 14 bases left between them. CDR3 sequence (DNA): TGTGCCAGCAGCAAAGACTCCCCGGACACCGGGGAGCTGTTTTTT. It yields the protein CASSKDSPDTGELFF.

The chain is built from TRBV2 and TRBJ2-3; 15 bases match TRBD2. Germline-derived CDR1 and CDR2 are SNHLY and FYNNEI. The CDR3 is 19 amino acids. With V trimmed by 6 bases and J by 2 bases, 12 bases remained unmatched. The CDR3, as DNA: TGTGCCAGCAGCTATAAAACCGGGACTAGCGGGAGGTCCACAGATACGCAGTATTTT. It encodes CASSYKTGTSGRSTDTQYF.

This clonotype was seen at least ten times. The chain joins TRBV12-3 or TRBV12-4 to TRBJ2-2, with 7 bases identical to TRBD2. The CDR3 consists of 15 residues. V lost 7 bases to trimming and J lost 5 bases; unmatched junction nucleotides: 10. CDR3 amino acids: CASTPQRDRTGELFF. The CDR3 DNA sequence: TGTGCCAGCACCCCCCAGCGGGATCGGACCGGGGAGCTGTTTTTT.

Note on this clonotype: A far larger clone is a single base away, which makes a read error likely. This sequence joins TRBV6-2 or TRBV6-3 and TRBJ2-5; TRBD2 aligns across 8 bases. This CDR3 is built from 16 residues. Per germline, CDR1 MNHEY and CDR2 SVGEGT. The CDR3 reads CASSSPLAGSQEAQYF. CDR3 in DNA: TGTGCCAGCAGTTCACCGTTAGCGGGAAGCCAAGAGGCCCAGTACTTC.

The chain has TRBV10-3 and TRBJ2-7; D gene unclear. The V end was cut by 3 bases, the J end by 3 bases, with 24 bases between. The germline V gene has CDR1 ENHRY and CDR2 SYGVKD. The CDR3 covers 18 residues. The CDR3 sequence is CAISDPRALGRQGYEQYF. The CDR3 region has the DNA TGTGCCATCAGTGACCCCCGCGCGTTGGGCAGGCAAGGCTACGAGCAGTACTTC.

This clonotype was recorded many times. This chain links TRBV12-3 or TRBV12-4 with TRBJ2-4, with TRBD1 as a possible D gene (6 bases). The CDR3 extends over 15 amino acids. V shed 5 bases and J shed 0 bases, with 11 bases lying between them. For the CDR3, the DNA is TGTGCCAGCAGTGCAGGGGTCCTAGCCAAAAACATTCAGTACTTC. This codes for CASSAGVLAKNIQYF.

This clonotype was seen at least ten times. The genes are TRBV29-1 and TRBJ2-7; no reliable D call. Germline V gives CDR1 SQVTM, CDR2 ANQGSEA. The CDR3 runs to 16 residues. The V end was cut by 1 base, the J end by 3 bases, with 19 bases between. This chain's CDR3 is CSVEVPFRPGRYEQYF. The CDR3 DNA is TGCAGCGTTGAAGTACCTTTCCGACCTGGGCGCTACGAGCAGTACTTC.

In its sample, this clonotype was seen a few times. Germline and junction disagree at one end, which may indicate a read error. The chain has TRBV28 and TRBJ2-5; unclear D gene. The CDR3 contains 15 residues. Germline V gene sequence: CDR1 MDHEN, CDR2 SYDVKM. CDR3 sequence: CASSLSGYPQEAQYF. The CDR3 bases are TGTGCCAGCAGTTTATCCGGGTACCCTCAAGAGGCCCAGTACTTC.

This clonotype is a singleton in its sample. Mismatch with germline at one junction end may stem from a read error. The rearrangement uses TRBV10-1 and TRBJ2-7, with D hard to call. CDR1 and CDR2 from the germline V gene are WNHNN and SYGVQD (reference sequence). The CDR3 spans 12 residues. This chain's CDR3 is CPSSEFGYEQYF. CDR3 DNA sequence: TGCCCCAGCAGTGAGTTTGGGTACGAGCAGTACTTC.

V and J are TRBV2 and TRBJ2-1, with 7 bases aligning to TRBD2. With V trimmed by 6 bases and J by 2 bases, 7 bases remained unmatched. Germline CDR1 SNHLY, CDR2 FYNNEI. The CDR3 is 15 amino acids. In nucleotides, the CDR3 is TGTGCCAGCAGAAGAAGGGAGGGGACCTACAATGAGCAGTTCTTC. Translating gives CASRRREGTYNEQFF. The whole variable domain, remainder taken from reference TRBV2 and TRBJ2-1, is EPEVTQTPSHQVTQMGQEVILRCVPISNHLYFYWYRQILGQKVEFLVSFYNNEISEKSEIFDDQFSVERPDGSNFTLKIRSTKLEDSAMYFCASRRREGTYNEQFFGPGTRLTVL.

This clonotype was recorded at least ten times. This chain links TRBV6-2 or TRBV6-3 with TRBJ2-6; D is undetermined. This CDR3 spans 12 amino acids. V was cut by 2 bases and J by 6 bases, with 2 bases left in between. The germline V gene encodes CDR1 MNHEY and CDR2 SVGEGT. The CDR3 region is CASSYTANVLTF. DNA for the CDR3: TGTGCCAGCAGTTACACGGCCAACGTCCTGACTTTC.

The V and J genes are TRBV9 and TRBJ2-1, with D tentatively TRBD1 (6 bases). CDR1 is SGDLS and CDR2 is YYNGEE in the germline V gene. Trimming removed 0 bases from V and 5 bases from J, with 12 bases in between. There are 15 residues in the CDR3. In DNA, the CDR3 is TGTGCCAGCAGCGTAGGTAGGCAGGGGCACAATGAGCAGTTCTTC. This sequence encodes CASSVGRQGHNEQFF.

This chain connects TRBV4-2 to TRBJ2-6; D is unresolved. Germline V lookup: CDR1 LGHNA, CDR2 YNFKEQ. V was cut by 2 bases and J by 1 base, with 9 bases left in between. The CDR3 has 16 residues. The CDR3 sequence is CASSQRFSSGANVLTF. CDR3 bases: TGTGCCAGCAGCCAAAGATTTTCGTCTGGGGCCAACGTCCTGACTTTC.

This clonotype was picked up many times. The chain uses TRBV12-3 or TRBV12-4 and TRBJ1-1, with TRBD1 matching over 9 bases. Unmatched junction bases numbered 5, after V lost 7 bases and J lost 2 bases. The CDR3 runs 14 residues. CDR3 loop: CASTSTGGNTEAFF. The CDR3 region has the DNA TGTGCCAGCACCTCGACAGGGGGAAACACTGAAGCTTTCTTT.

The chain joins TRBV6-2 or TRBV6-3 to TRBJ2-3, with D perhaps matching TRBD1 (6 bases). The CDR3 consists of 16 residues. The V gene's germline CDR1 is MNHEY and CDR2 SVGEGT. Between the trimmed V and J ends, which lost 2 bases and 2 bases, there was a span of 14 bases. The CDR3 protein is CASSYEDYRVTDTQYF. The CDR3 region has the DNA TGTGCCAGCAGTTACGAAGATTACAGGGTCACAGATACGCAGTATTTT.

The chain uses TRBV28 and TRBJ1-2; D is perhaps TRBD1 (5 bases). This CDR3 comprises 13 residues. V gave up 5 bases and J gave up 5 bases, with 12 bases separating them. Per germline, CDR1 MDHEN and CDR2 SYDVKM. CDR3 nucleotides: TGTGCCAGCAGTCAGGGACCTTCTTATGGCTACACCTTC. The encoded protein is CASSQGPSYGYTF.

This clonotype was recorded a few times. Written as DNA, the CDR3 is TGTGCCAGCAGCTTGGCCACTGAAGCTTTCTTT. Translation gives CASSLATEAFF. V is TRBV13 and J is TRBJ1-1; no clear D gene. This CDR3 spans 11 amino acids. V was cut by 3 bases and J by 4 bases, with 3 bases left in between. Germline V CDR1 and CDR2: PRHDT, FYEKMQ (reference sequence).

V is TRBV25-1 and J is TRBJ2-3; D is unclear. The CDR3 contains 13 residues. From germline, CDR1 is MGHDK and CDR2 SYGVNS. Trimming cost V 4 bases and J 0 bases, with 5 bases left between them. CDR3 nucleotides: TGTGCCAGCAGTGGGTGGAGCACAGATACGCAGTATTTT. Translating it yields CASSGWSTDTQYF.

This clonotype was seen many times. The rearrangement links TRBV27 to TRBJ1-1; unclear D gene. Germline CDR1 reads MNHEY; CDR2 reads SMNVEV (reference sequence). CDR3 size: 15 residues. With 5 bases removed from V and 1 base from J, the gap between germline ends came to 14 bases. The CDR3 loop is CASSPWVGQNTEAFF. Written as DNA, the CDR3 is TGTGCCAGCAGTCCCTGGGTAGGGCAGAACACTGAAGCTTTCTTT.

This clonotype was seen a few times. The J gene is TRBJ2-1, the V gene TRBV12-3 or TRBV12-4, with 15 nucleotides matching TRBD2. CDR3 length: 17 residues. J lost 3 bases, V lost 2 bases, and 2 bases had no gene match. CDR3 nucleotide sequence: TGTGCCAGCAGTTTACGGACTAGCGGGAGGGGCTACAATGAGCAGTTCTTC. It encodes CASSLRTSGRGYNEQFF.

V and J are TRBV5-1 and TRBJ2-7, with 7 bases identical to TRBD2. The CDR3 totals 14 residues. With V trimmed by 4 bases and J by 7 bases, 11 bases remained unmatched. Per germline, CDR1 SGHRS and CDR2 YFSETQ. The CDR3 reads CASSSSSGYNEQYF. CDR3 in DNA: TGCGCCAGCAGCAGTTCTAGCGGTTACAATGAGCAGTACTTC. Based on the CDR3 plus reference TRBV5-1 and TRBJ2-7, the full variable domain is KAGVTQTPRYLIKTRGQQVTLSCSPISGHRSVSWYQQTPGQGLQFLFEYFSETQRNKGNFPGRFSGRQFSNSRSEMNVSTLELGDSALYLCASSSSSGYNEQYFGPGTRLTVT.

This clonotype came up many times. The CDR3 region has the DNA TGTGCCAGCAGTTTACACTCAGGGGTAGACACTGAAGCTTTCTTT. Translated, it gives CASSLHSGVDTEAFF. This chain joins TRBV28 and TRBJ1-1; a possible D gene is TRBD1 (6 bases). With 2 bases removed from V and 3 bases from J, the gap between germline ends came to 13 bases. CDR3 length: 15 residues. From germline, CDR1 is MDHEN and CDR2 SYDVKM.

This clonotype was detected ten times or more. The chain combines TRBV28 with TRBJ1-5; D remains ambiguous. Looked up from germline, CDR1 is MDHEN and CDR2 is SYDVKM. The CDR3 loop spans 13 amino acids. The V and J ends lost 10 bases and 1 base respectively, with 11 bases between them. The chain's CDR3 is CATAGTSNQPQHF. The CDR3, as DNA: TGTGCCACCGCCGGAACGAGCAATCAGCCCCAGCATTTT.

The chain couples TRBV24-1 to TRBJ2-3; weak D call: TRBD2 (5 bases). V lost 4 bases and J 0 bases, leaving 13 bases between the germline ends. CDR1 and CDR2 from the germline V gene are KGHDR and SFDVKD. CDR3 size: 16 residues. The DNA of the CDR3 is TGTGCCACCAGTGACCTACTAGGGAAGAGCACAGATACGCAGTATTTT. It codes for CATSDLLGKSTDTQYF.